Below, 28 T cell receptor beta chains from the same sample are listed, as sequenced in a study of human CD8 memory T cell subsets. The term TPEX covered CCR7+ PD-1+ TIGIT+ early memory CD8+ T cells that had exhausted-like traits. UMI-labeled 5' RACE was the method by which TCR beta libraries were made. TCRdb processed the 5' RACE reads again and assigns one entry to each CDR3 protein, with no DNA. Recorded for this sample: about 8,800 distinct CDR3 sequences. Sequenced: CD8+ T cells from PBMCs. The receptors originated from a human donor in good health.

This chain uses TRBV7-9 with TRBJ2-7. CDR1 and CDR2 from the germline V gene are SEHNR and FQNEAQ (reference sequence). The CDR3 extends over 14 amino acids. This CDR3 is CASSLEGSSDEQYF.

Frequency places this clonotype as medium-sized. The CDR3 here is CAWDPTGGATDTQYF. The V and J genes are TRBV30 and TRBJ2-3; TCRdb's D call of TRBD1 is untestable without DNA. There are 15 residues in the CDR3. Germline V gene data show CDR1 as GTSNPN and CDR2 as SVGIG (reference sequence).

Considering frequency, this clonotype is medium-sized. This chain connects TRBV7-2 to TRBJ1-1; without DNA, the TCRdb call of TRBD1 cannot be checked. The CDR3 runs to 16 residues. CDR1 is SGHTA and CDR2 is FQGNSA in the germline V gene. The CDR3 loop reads CASSLGWKGQNTEAFF.

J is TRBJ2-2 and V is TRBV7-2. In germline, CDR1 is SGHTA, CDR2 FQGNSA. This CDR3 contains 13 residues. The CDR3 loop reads CASSLGFGGELFF.

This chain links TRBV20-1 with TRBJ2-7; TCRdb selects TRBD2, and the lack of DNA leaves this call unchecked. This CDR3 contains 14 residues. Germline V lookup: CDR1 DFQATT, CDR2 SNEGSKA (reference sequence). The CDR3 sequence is CSASRLAEPYEQYF.

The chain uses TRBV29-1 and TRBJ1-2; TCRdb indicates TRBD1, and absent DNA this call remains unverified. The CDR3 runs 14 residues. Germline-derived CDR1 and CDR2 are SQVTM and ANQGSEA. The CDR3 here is CSVEDGRTAYGYTF.

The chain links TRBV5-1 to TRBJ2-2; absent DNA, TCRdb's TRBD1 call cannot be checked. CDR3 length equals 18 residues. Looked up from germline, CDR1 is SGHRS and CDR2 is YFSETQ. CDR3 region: CASSTTTGAGFDTGELFF.

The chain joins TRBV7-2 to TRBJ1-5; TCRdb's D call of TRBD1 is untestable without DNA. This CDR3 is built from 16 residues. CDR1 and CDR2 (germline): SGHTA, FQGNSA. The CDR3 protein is CASSPLAGAGNQPQHF.

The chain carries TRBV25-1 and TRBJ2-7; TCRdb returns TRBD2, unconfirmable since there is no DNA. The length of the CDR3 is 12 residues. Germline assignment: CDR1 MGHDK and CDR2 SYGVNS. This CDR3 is CASGLADYEQYF.

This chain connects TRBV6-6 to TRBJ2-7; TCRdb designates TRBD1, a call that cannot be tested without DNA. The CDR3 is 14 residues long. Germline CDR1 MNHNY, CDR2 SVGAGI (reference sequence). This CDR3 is CASSHRDNSYEQYF.

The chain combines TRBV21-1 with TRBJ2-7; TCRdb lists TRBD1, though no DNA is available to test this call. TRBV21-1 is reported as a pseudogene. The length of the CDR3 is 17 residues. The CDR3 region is CASSNSATGTGNAEQYF.

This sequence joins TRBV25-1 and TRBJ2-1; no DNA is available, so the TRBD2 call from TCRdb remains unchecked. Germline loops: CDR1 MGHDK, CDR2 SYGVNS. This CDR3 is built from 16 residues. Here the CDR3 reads CATLPGRSSSYNEQFF.

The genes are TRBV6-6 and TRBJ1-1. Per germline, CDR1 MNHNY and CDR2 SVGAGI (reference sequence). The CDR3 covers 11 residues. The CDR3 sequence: CASLDGPEAFF.

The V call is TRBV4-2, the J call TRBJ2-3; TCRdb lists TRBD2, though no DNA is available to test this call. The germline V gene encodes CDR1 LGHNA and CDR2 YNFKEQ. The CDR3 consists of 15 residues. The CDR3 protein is CASSPSGGAADTQYF.

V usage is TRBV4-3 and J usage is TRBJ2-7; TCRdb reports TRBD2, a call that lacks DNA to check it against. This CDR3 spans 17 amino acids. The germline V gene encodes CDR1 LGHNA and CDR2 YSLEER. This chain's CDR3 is CASSQGLGSGSFYEQYF.

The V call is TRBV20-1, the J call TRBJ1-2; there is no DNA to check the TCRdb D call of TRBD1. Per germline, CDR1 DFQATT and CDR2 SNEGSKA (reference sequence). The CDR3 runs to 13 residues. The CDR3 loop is CSALTGYRDGYTF.

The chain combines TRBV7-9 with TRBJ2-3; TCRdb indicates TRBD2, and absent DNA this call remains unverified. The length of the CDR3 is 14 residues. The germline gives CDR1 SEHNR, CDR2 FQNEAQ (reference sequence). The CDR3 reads CASGREGSADTQYF.

The CDR3 loop is CASSVGSGSYDTQYF. The chain has TRBV6-4 and TRBJ2-3; TCRdb's D call, TRBD2, is unchecked because there is no DNA. The germline V gene has CDR1 MRHNA and CDR2 SNTAGT. The CDR3 sequence is 15 residues long.

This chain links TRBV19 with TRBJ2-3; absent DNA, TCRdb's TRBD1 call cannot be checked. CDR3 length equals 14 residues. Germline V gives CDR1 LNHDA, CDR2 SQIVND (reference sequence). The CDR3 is CASRLQGSTDTQYF.

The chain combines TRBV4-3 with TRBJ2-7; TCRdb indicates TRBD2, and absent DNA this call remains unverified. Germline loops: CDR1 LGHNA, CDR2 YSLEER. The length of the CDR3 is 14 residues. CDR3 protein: CASSQDRRGYEQYF.

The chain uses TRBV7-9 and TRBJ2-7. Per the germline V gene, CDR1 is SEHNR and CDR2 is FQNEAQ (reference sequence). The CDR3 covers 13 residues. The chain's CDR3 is CASCPRDAYEQYF.

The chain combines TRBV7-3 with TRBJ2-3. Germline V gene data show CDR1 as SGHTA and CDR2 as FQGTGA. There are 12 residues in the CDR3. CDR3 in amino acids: CASSNRADTQYF.

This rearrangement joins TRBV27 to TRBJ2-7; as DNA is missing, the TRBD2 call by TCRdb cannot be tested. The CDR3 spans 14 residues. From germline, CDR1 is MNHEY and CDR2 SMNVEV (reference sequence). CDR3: CASSKRTSSYEQYF.

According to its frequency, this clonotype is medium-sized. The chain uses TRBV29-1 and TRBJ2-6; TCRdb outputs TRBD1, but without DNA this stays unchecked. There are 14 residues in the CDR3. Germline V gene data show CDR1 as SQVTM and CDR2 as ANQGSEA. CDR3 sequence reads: CSVEGGSGANVLTF. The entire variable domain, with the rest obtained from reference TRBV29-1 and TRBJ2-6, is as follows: SAVISQKPSRDICQRGTSLTIQCQVDSQVTMMFWYRQQPGQSLTLIATANQGSEATYESGFVIDKFPISRPNLTFSTLTVSNMSPEDSSIYLCSVEGGSGANVLTFGAGSRLTVL.

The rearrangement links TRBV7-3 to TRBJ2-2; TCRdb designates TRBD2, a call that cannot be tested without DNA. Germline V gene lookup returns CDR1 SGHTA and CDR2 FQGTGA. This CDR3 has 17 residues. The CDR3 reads CASSATPGLAATGELFF.

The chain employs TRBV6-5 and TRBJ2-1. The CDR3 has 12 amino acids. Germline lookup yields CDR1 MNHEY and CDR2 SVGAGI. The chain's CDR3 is CASSSGGHEQFF.

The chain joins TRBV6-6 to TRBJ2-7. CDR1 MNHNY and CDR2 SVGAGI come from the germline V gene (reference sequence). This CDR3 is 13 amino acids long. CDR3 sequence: CASSYVTNYEQYF.

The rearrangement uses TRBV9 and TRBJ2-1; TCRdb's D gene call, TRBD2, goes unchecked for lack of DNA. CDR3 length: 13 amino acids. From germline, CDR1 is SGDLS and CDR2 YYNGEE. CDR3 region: CASSSGNRNEQFF.